This T cell receptor beta chain is from a study of tumor-infiltrating lymphocytes in primary liver carcinoma (TCRdb year 2017). Background for the entire study: A handful of patients with histopathologically diagnosed primary liver carcinoma underwent surgical resection in China between late 2015 and March 2016. The five patients, three men and two women aged 30 to 69 years, had hepatocellular carcinoma (four) or combined HCC and intrahepatic cholangiocarcinoma (one). The five patients had tumors of stage T1-T3 N0M0, with maximum diameters ranging from 4.2 to 10 cm. Each sample produced about 3.5 to 8 million productive TCRbeta reads, and read depth showed no significant difference between tissue types. Across five regions of each liver tumor, along with adjacent normal tissue and blood, the study brought together TCRbeta repertoire sequencing, expression microarrays and whole-exome sequencing. A total of 35 or so specimens from 5 patients underwent TCRbeta repertoire sequencing, comprising some 25 tumor regions, 5 adjacent noncancerous liver tissues and 5 peripheral blood samples. High reproducibility was observed for the technical replicate repertoires, with mean shared-clone rates approximately 0.9 and correlation coefficients above 0.95. On the study overall, not on this receptor specifically: Repertoire overlap was found to be higher between tumor regions (mean roughly 36%) than between tumor-adjacent (about 17%) or tumor-blood (around 15%) pairs, consistent with antigen-driven expansion. Only the TCR beta chain was sequenced, which likely underestimates true repertoire diversity because unpaired alpha chains were not captured. The top 250 clones accounted for a significantly greater share of the repertoire in tumors than in blood (p = 0.039). Comparison of CD4+ and CD8+ T cell repertoires was precluded by the use of bulk unsorted samples. With just a few patients in the study, the authors point out that the findings should be validated in a larger study.

Blood RNA was extracted from unsorted whole blood using TRIzol reagent, and germline DNA was obtained with the DNeasy Blood & Tissue kit. Chronic HBV infection was present in the patients, and the patients were treatment-naive at sampling. Before surgery, approximately 4 milliliters of peripheral blood were drawn into K2EDTA tubes. From its cysteine to its phenylalanine, the CDR3 spans 15 amino acids. The CDR3 DNA has 45 bases and is translated from base 1. Relative to germline, V is 2 bases shorter and J is 4 bases shorter, with 12 bases between their ends. The germline V gene yields MGHRA for CDR1 and YSYEKL for CDR2. A constant-region primer and ProtoScript II reverse transcriptase were used to reverse-transcribe TCRbeta-specific cDNA from about 0.55 ug total RNA. The TCRbeta libraries were prepared through three rounds of nested multiplex PCR following a slightly modified ARM-PCR procedure. Multiplex TRBV1-TRBV30 forward primers and a Cbeta reverse primer were used in the first two PCR rounds, each of which was run for around 10 cycles. A final 25-cycle PCR with Deep VentR polymerase added sample barcodes and Illumina adapters. Before sequencing, amplicons of 200-500 bp were purified from gel using a QIAquick gel extraction kit. The TCRbeta amplicons were sequenced with 250-bp paired-end reads on an Illumina HiSeq 2500. Regarding the original processing steps: Reads were quality-trimmed with Trimmomatic v0.33, and paired reads were merged with FLASH v1.2.11 to recover full CDR3 sequences. MiGEC v1.2.1b assigned V, D and J germline segments to the rearranged TCRbeta sequences. VDJtools v1.0.0 computed clonotype statistics and Shannon-Wiener diversity indices. To cut down on sampling bias, every analysis after diversity analysis relied on just the 250 most abundant clonotypes from each sample. TCRdb reanalyzed the raw reads on its own, using fastp at Q25 for trimming and MiXCR for clone calling, and kept in-frame beta chains. Every CDR3 protein is listed once, alongside the most common genes and DNA of its rows. The V and J calls and clone size come from TCRdb's table, not from the authors' own analysis. Recorded for this sample are about 200,000 distinct CDR3 sequences; less than 70% of them occurred a single time. The ten largest account for about 7.1% of the sample.

Concerning this clonotype: What this receptor recognizes is not known. No base quality values were provided; no much bigger clone lies one nucleotide off.

The clonotype comes from a woman aged 60-70 years with primary liver carcinoma and hepatitis B virus infection. Material for sequencing was peripheral blood. Recombination linked TRBV4-1 to TRBJ1-5; TRBD1 is a possible D gene, resting on 5 matching bases. The DNA reads TGCGCCAGCAGCCAATGGATGGGGCTAAATCAGCCCCAGCATTTT. This yields the protein CASSQWMGLNQPQHF.